This T cell receptor (beta chain) was observed in a study of T-cell reconstitution after alpha-beta-depleted transplantation in children. The CDR3 is made up of 13 amino acids. Germline lookup yields CDR1 ENHRY and CDR2 SYGVKD. Trimming left V 5 bases short and J 3 bases short, with 8 bases between. Using unique molecular identifiers, the investigators prepared the TCRbeta library. TCRdb processed the PCR reads anew with MiXCR; each CDR3 protein has one entry. The sample consists of approximately 400,000 distinct CDR3 sequences, around 15% of them appearing once. The specimen was PBMCs, mostly from graft donor cells, collected 360 days after TCRalphabeta/CD19-depleted stem cell transplant. The source is a boy under two years old who had a stem cell transplant for Wiskott-Aldrich syndrome, so the T cells may come from the graft donor. The chain recombines TRBV10-3 with TRBJ1-5, with D maybe TRBD1 (6 bases). In nucleotides, the CDR3 is TGTGCCATCAGTCGACAGGACAATCAGCCCCAGCATTTT. It yields the protein CAISRQDNQPQHF.